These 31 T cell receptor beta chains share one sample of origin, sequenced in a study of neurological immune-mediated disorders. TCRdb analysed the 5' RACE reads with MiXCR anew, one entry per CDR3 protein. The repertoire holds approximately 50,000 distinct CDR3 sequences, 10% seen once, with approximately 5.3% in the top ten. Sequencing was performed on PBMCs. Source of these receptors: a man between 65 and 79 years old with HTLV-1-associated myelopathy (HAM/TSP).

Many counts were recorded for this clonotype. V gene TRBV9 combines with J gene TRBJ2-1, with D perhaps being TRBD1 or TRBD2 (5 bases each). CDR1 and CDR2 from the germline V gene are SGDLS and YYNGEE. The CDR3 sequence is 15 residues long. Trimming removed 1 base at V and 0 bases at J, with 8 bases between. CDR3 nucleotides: TGTGCCAGCAGCGTACGGGACCACTCCTACAATGAGCAGTTCTTC. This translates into CASSVRDHSYNEQFF.

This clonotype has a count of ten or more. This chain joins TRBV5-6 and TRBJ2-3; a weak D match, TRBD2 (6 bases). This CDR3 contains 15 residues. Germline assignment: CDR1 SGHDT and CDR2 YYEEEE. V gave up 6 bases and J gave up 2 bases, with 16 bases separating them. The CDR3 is CASITWRRVTDTQYF. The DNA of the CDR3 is TGTGCCAGCATCACCTGGAGGAGGGTCACAGATACGCAGTATTTT.

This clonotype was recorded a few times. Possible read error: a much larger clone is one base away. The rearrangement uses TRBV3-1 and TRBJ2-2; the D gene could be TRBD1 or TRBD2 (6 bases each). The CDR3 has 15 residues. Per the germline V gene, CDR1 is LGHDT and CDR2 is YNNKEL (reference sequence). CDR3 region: CSSSQRSGATGELFF. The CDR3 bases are TGTTCCAGCAGCCAAAGATCGGGGGCTACCGGGGAGCTGTTTTTT.

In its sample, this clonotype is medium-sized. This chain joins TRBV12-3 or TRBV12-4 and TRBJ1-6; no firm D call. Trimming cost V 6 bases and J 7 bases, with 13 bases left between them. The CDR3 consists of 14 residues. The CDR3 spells CASRPRGRNSPLHF. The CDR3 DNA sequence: TGTGCCAGCAGACCGCGGGGAAGGAATTCACCCCTCCACTTT.

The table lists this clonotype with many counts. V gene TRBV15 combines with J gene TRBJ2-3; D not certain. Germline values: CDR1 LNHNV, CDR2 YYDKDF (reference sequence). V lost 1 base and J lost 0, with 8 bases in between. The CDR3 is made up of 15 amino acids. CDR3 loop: CATSRGSRSTDTQYF. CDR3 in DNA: TGTGCCACCAGCAGAGGTAGCCGAAGCACAGATACGCAGTATTTT.

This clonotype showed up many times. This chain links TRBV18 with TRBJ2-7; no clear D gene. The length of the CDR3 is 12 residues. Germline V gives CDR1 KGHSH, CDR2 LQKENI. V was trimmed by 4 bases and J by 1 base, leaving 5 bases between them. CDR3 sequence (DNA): TGTGCCAGCTCACAGGTTTCCTACGAGCAGTACTTC. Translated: CASSQVSYEQYF. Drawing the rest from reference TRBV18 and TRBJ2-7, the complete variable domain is NAGVMQNPRHLVRRRGQEARLRCSPMKGHSHVYWYRQLPEEGLKFMVYLQKENIIDESGMPKERFSAEFPKEGPSILRIQQVVRGDSAAYFCASSQVSYEQYFGPGTRLTVT.

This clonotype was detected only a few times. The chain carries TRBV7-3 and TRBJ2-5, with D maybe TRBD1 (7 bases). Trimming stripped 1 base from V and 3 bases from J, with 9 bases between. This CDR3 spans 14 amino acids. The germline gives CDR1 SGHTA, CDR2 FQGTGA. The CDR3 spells CASSLSGTEETQYF. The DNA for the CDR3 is TGTGCCAGCAGCTTAAGCGGGACAGAAGAGACCCAGTACTTC.

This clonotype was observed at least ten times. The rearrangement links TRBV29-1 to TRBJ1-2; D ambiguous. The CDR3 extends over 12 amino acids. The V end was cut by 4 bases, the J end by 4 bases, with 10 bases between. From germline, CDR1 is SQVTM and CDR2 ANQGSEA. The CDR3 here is CSVVEQIYGYTF. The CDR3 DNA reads TGCAGCGTTGTTGAACAGATCTATGGCTACACCTTC.

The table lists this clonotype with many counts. The DNA of the CDR3 is TGTGCCAGCAGCGTGGGAAGCCCTTACACAGATACGCAGTATTTT. It yields the protein CASSVGSPYTDTQYF. The chain is built from TRBV9 and TRBJ2-3, with D uncertain. Germline V lookup: CDR1 SGDLS, CDR2 YYNGEE. This CDR3 contains 15 residues. V was cut by 2 bases and J by 2 bases, with 12 bases left in between.

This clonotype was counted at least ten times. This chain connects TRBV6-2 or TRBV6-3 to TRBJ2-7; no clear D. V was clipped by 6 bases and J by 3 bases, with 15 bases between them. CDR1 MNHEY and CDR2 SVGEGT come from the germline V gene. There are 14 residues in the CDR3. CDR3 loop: CASRPGPTLYEQYF. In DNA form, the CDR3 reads TGTGCCAGCAGACCCGGCCCTACCCTCTACGAGCAGTACTTC.

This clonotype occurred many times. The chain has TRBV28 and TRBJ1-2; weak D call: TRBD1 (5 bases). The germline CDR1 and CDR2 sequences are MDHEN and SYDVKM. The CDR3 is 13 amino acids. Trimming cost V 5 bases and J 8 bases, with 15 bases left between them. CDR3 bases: TGTGCCAGCAGTCGGGCGGGGCGTCGGGGCTACACCTTC. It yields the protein CASSRAGRRGYTF.

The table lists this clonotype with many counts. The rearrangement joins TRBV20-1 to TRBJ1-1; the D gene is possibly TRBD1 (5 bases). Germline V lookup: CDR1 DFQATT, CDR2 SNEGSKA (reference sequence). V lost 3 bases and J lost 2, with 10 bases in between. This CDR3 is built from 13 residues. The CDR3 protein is CSARAGHNTEAFF. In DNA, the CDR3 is TGCAGTGCTAGGGCAGGGCACAACACTGAAGCTTTCTTT.

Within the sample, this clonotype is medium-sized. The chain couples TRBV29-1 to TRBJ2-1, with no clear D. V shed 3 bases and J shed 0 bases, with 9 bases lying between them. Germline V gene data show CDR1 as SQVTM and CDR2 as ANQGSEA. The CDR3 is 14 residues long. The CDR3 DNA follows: TGCAGCGTTGAGCACTTCGGCTCCTACAATGAGCAGTTCTTC. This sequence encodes CSVEHFGSYNEQFF.

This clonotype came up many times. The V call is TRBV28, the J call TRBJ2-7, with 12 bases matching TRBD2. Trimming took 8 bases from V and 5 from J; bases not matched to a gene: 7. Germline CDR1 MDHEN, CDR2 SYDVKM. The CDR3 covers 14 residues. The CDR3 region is CASETSGRMDEQYF. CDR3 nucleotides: TGTGCCAGCGAGACTAGCGGGAGAATGGACGAGCAGTACTTC.

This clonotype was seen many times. CDR3 nucleotide sequence: TGTGCCATCAGTGAGGGCAGGGGGCTGGCAGATACGCAGTATTTT. Amino acid sequence: CAISEGRGLADTQYF. The chain combines TRBV10-3 with TRBJ2-3, with 8 bases lining up with TRBD1. Germline lookup yields CDR1 ENHRY and CDR2 SYGVKD. Germline trimming cut 2 bases from V and 4 bases from J; bases unmatched to any gene: 5. The CDR3 runs 15 residues.

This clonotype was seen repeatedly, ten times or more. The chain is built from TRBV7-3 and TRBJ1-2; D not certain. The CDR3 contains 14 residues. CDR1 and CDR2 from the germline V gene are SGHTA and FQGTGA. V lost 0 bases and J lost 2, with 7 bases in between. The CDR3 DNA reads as TGTGCCAGCAGCTTAACAGTGGCCAACTATGGCTACACCTTC. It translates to CASSLTVANYGYTF.

The CDR3 nucleotides read TGCGCCAGCAGCTTGGCCCCGGGAGGGCAGGAGACCCAGTACTTC. Translation: CASSLAPGGQETQYF. The V call is TRBV5-1, the J call TRBJ2-5; 8 positions agree with TRBD2. This CDR3 has 15 amino acids. CDR1 SGHRS and CDR2 YFSETQ come from the germline V gene. V trimming: 0 bases; J trimming: 5 bases; junction bases outside the gene matches: 6.

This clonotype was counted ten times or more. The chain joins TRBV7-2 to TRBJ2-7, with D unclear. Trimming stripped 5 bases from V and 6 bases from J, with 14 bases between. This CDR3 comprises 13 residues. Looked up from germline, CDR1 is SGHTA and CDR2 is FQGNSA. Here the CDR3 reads CASSPGPGREQYF. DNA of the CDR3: TGTGCCAGCAGCCCCGGCCCCGGGCGCGAGCAGTACTTC.

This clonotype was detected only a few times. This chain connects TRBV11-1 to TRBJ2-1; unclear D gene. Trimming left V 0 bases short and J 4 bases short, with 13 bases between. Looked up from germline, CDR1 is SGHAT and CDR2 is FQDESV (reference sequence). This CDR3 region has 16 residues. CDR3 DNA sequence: TGTGCCAGCAGCTTAGCGGTTGGCGGTCATTACAATGAGCAGTTCTTC. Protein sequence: CASSLAVGGHYNEQFF.

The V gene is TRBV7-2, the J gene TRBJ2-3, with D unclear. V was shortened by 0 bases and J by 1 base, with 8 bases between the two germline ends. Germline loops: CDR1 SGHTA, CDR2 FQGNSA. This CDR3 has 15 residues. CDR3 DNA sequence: TGTGCCAGCAGCTTAGCGGGCGTACGCACAGATACGCAGTATTTT. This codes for CASSLAGVRTDTQYF.

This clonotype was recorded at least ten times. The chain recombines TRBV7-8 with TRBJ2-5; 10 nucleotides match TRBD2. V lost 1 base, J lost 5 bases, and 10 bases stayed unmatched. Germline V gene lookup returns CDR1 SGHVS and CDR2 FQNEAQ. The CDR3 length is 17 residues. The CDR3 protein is CASSLGATSGNSETQYF. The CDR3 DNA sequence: TGTGCCAGCAGCTTAGGGGCAACTAGCGGGAACTCGGAGACCCAGTACTTC. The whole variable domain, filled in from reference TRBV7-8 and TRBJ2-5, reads GAGVSQSPRYKVAKRGQDVALRCDPISGHVSLFWYQQALGQGPEFLTYFQNEAQLDKSGLPSDRFFAERPEGSVSTLKIQRTQQEDSAVYLCASSLGATSGNSETQYFGPGTRLLVL.

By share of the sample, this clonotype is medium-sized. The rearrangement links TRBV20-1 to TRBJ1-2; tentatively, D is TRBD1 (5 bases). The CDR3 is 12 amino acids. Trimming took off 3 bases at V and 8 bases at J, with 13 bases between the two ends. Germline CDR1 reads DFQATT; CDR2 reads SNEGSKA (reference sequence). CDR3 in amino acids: CSARGGDWGYTF. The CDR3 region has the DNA TGCAGTGCTAGGGGGGGGGATTGGGGCTACACCTTC.

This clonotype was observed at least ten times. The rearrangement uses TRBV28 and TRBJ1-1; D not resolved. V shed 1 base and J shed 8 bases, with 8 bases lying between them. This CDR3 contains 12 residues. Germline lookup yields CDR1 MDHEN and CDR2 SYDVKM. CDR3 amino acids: CASSLSGPEAFF. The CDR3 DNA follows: TGTGCCAGCAGTTTATCTGGGCCCGAAGCTTTCTTT.

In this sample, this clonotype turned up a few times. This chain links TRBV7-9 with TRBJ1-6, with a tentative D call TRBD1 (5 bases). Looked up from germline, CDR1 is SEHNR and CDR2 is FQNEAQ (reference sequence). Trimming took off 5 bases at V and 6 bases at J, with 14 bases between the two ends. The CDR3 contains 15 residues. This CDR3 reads CASSPPAGFNSPLHF. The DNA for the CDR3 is TGTGCCAGCAGCCCACCGGCAGGGTTTAATTCACCCCTCCACTTT.

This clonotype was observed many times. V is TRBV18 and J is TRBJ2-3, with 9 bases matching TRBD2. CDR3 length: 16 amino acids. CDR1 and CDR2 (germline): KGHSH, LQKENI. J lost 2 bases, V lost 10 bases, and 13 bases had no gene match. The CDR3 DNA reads TGTGCCACCAAGGACCAGACTAGCGGACACACAGATACGCAGTATTTT. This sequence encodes CATKDQTSGHTDTQYF.

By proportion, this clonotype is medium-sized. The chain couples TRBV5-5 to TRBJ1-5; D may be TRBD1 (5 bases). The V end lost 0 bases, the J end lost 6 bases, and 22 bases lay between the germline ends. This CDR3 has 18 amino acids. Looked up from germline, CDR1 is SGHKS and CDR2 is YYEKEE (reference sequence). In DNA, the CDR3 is TGTGCCAGCAGCTTGGGTCCCGTCGGGGCACGGGGAGTTCAGCCCCAGCATTTT. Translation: CASSLGPVGARGVQPQHF. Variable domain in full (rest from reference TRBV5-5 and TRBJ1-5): DAGVTQSPTHLIKTRGQQVTLRCSPISGHKSVSWYQQVLGQGPQFIFQYYEKEERGRGNFPDRFSARQFPNYSSELNVNALLLGDSALYLCASSLGPVGARGVQPQHFGDGTRLSIL.

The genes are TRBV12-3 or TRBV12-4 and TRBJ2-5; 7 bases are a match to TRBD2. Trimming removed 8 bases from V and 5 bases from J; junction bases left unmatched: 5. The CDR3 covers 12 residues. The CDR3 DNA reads TGTGCCAGCCTAAGGGGAGGGGAGACCCAGTACTTC. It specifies CASLRGGETQYF.

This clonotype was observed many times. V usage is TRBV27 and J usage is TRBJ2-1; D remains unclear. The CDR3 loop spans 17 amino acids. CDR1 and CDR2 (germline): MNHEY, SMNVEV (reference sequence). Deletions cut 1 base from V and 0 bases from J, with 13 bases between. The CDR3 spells CASSLFGRMSSYNEQFF. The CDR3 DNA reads TGTGCCAGCAGTTTATTCGGCAGGATGAGCTCCTACAATGAGCAGTTCTTC.

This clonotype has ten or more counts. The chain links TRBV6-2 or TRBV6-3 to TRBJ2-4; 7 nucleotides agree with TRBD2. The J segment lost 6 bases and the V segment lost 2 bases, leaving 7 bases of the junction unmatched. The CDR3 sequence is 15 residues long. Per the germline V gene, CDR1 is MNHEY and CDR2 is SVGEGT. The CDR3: CASSYPGVAGNIQYF. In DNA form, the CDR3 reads TGTGCCAGCAGTTACCCCGGGGTAGCGGGAAACATTCAGTACTTC.

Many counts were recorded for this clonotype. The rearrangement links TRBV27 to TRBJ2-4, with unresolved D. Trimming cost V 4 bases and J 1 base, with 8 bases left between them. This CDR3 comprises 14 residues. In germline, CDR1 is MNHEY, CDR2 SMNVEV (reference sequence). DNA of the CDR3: TGTGCCAGCAGTTCTATTACTGCCAAAAACATTCAGTACTTC. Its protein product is CASSSITAKNIQYF.

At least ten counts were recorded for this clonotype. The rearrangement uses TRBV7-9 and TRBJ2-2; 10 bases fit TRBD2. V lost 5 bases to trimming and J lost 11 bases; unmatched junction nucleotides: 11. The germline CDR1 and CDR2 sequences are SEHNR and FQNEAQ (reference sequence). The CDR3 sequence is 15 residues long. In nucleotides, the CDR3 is TGTGCCAGCAGCCCGGGACTAGCGACCGGCGGAGAGCTGTTTTTT. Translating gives CASSPGLATGGELFF. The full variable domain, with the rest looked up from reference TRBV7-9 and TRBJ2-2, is DTGVSQNPRHKITKRGQNVTFRCDPISEHNRLYWYRQTLGQGPEFLTYFQNEAQLEKSRLLSDRFSAERPKGSFSTLEIQRTEQGDSAMYLCASSPGLATGGELFFGEGSRLTVL.